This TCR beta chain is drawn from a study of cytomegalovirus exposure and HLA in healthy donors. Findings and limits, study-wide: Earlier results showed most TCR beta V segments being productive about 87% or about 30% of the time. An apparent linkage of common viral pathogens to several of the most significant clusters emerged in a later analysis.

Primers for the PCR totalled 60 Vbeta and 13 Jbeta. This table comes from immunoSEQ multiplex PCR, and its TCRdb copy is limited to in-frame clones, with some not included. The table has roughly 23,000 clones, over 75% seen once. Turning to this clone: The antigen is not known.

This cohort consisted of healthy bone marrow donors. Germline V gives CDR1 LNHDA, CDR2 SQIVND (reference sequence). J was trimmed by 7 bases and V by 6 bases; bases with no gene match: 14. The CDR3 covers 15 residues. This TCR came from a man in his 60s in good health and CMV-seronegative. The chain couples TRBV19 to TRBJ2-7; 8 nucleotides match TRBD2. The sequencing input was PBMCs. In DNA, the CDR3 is TGTGCCAGTAGCAGTCTCGCGGGGGGCCTTTGGGAGCAGTACTTC. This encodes CASSSLAGGLWEQYF.